This TCR beta chain derives from a study of radiation and T cells in renal cell carcinoma (TCRdb year 2020). Regarding the complete study: A total of around 50 samples underwent TCR beta sequencing, made up of approximately 26 tumors and about 27 peripheral blood samples. The last blood draw happened 4 weeks after radiation, timed to coincide with nephrectomy. In the 53 samples combined, about 4 million unique CDR3 nucleotide sequences were found, encoding about 3 million unique CDR3 amino acid sequences. The study at large found these results: With a single-armed trial design, the study had no way to address how radiation dose or scheduling affects the TCR repertoire. No pretreatment tumor biopsies were available, so the baseline intratumoral presence of clonotypes could not be determined. Dynamics of the blood repertoire were not tracked past 4 weeks after treatment. An increase in top tumor clonotypes in blood was observed from baseline to 2 weeks post-radiation, followed by contraction by 4 weeks, which was taken to suggest transient expansion of tumor-resident clones.

The intended sense of this specimen's time point label: blood 4 weeks post-SBRT, at nephrectomy. The treatment or condition label of this sample denotes: 15 Gy SBRT to primary tumor, nephrectomy 4 weeks later. Samples were obtained from a clinical trial, in which 15 Gy stereotactic body radiation therapy was delivered to primary renal cell carcinomas and nephrectomy was performed 4 weeks later. To track tumor-enriched clonotypes, serial peripheral blood was sampled from radiation-treated patients at baseline and at 2 weeks and 4 weeks after SBRT. Renal cell carcinoma with clear cell pathology was present in all patients. Genomic DNA for TCR sequencing was prepared using the QIAamp DNA Blood Mini Kit (Qiagen). Only samples passing all quality control checks were included in the analyses. Following the manufacturer's recommendations, the immunoSEQ kit was used to generate TCR beta libraries from genomic DNA. Library preparation used a first multiplex PCR with proprietary primers, then a second PCR adding unique barcodes, with bead cleanups after each round. Each sample batch included a kit-provided positive control reaction and a negative control reaction. The final libraries were assessed on an Agilent 4200 TapeStation D1000 ScreenTape, pooled by volume, and quantified by qPCR. An Illumina NextSeq500 fitted with a MidOutput 150-cycle cartridge performed the sequencing, running 156 Read1 cycles and 15 Index1 cycles with the kit's custom primers. The pooled library was loaded at roughly 1 pM with roughly 19% PhiX control spiked in. The published analysis was carried out like this. Vendor-processed data were analyzed in R, and a clonotype was defined as all T cells sharing the same CDR3 nucleotide sequence. In the clone abundance analyses, frequencies were normalized to the 10,000 most abundant clones in each sample. Public T cell clones, averaging fewer than five per sample, were removed before analysis. A difference in abundance of at least 32-fold between compartments was used to define tumor-enriched and baseline blood-enriched clonotypes. A beta-binomial differential abundance model was used to identify clonotypes that were expanded or contracted between blood time points. Tumor-blood repertoire similarity was measured with the Baroni-Urbani and Buser coefficient, and group comparisons used two-tailed Wilcoxon tests in R. TCRdb took this table from immuneACCESS and kept in-frame rearrangements with V and J called. Such tables lack part of the clones; where checked against another copy, unresolved V genes explain under half of the gap, and the rest is unexplained. For V, J and clone size, that table is used; D and trimming come from the DNA. For this sample the table gives approximately 83,000 clones, of which just under 85% were detected only once. Around 9.1% of the sample goes to the ten largest clones.

Regarding this clone: Its recognized antigen is unknown. No base qualities exist here, and no much larger clone lies one base off it.

The source is a man in his fifties or sixties with renal cell carcinoma. The specimen comprised blood, sampled from a patient whose treatment included radiotherapy and nephrectomy.

The CDR3 reads as follows: CASSKRVTQPQHF. The DNA is as follows: TGTGCCAGTAGTAAAAGGGTAACCCAGCCCCAGCATTTT. Rearrangement joined TRBV19 to TRBJ1-5; the D gene cannot be named for sure. Taken from the germline V gene (reference sequence), the CDR1 and CDR2 loops are LNHDA and SQIVND. Spanning cysteine to phenylalanine, the CDR3 consists of 13 amino acids. Only the CDR3 DNA is retained, 39 bases long and in frame from the first base. V is reduced by 4 bases and J by 7 bases, leaving a spacing of 11 bases between them.